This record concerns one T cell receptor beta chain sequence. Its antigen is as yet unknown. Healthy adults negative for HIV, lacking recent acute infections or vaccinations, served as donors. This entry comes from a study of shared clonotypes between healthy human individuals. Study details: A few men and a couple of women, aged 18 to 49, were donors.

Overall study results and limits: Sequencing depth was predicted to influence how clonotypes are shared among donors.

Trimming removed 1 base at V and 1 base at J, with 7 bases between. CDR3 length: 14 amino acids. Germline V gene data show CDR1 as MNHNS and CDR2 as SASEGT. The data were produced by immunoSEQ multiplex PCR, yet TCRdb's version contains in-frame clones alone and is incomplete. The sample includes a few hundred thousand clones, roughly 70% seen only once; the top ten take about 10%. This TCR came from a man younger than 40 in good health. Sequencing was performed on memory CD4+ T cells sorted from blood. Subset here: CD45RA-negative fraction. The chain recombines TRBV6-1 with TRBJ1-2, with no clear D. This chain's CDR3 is CASSEVGRNYGYTF. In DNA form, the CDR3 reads TGTGCCAGCAGTGAAGTTGGACGTAACTATGGCTACACCTTC.